This T cell receptor beta chain was identified in a study of shared clonotypes between healthy human individuals. Study-wide context: CD4 naive cells filled three plates per donor, CD4 memory three, CD8 naive two and CD8 memory one.

The CDR3 has 16 amino acids. The V gene lost 0 bases and the J gene lost 5 bases, with 14 bases spanning the gap. CDR1 and CDR2 (germline): MNHNS, SASEGT. Points from the study as a whole: Naive subsets generally had larger estimated richness than memory subsets. Among donors, sharing of clonotypes was expected to be affected by sequencing depth.

An even split of each subset's genomic DNA across several immunoSEQ plates was performed. The protocol was immunoSEQ multiplex PCR, while the TCRdb copy is restricted to in-frame clones and leaves out a portion. The sample consists of 800,000 to 1,200,000 clones, 75% to 85% of them appearing once. This clone has a count of ten or more. The target antigen is unknown. The source is a man between 18 and 35 years old in good health. Some clones in this sample may be carry-over from other donors' samples. The chain employs TRBV6-1 and TRBJ1-5; a possible D gene is TRBD1 (5 bases). Material for sequencing was memory CD4+ T cells from PBMCs. Subset specified: CD45RA-negative fraction. The DNA for the CDR3 is TGTGCCAGCAGTGAAGCGGCTGTTGGCAGGGATCAGCCCCAGCATTTT. Residues: CASSEAAVGRDQPQHF.